This T cell receptor beta chain emerged from a study of blood T cell repertoires in COVID-19. Recovered status in Cohort 3 required two negative PCRs, clearance, or symptom resolution. Clones were read by immunoSEQ multiplex PCR, and TCRdb kept only the in-frame ones, dropping some. The table records roughly 150,000 clones, 85% of them present only once. Concerning this clone: This specimen includes other DNA sequences encoding the same CDR3.

Material: PBMCs or T cells enriched from blood (not recorded which). The receptor was isolated from a woman in her 40s who had recovered from COVID-19.

Written as DNA, the CDR3 is TGCGCCAGCAGCTTGGGGACTAGCGGTAACACCGGGGAGCTGTTTTTT. The encoded protein is CASSLGTSGNTGELFF. The V gene is TRBV5-1, the J gene TRBJ2-2; 10 positions match TRBD2. Germline loops: CDR1 SGHRS, CDR2 YFSETQ. The CDR3 sequence is 16 residues long. Trimming took 0 bases from V and 2 from J; bases not matched to a gene: 1.